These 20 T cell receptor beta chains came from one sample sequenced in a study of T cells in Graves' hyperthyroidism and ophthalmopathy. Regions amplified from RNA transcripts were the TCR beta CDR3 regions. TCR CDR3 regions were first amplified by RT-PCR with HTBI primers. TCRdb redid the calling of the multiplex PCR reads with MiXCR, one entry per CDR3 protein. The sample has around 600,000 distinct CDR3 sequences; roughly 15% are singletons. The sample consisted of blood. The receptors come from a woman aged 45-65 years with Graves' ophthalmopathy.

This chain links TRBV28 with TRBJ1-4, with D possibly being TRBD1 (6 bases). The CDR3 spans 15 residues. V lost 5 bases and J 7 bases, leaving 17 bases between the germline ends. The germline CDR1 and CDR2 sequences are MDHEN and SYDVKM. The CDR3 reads CASSLGGGLAEKLFF. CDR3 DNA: TGTGCCAGCAGTCTTGGCGGGGGGCTCGCTGAAAAACTGTTTTTT.

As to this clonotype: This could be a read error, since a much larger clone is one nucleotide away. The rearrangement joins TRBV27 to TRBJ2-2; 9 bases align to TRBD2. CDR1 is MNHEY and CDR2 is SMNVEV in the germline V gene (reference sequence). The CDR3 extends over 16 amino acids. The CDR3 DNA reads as TGTGCCAGCAGTTTACAAGCGGGAGGATGGACCGGGGAGCCGTTTTTT. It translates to CASSLQAGGWTGEPFF.

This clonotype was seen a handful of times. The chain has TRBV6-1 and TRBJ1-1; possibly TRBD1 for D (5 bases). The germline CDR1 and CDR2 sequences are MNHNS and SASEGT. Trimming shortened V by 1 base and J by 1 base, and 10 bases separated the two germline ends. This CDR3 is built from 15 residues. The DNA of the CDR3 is TGTGCCAGCAGTGAAGTCGGGGGGAGGAACACTGAAGCTTTCTTT. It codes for CASSEVGGRNTEAFF.

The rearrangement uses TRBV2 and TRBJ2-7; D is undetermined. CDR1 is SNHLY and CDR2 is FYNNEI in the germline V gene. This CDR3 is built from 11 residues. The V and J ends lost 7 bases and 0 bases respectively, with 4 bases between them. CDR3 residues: CASTDSYEQYF. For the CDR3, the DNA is TGTGCCAGCACAGACTCCTACGAGCAGTACTTC.

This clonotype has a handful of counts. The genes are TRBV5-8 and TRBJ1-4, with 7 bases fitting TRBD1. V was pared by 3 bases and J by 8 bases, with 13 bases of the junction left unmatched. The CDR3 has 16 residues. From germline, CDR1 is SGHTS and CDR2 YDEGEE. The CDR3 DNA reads TGTGCCAGCAGCTCCGGTGGCCTAGGGGGCGGAGAAAAACTGTTTTTT. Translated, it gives CASSSGGLGGGEKLFF.

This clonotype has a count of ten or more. This CDR3 reads CASSLTTSGLNNEQFF. CDR3 sequence (DNA): TGTGCCAGCAGTTTAACAACTAGCGGATTAAACAATGAGCAGTTCTTC. The chain is built from TRBV12-3 or TRBV12-4 and TRBJ2-1; 8 nucleotides match TRBD2. This CDR3 is built from 16 residues. Trimming removed 2 bases from V and 5 bases from J; junction bases left unmatched: 8.

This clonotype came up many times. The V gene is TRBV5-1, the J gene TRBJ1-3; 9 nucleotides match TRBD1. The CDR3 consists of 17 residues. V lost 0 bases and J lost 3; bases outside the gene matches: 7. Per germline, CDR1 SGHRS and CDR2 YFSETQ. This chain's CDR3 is CASSLVPGTGLGNTIYF. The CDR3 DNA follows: TGCGCCAGCAGCTTGGTTCCCGGGACAGGGCTTGGAAACACCATATATTTT.

The CDR3 spells CASSIELGSLQPQHF. For the CDR3, the DNA is TGTGCCAGTAGTATTGAGTTGGGCAGTCTGCAGCCCCAGCATTTT. The chain recombines TRBV19 with TRBJ1-5; the D is unclear. The germline gives CDR1 LNHDA, CDR2 SQIVND (reference sequence). Trimming shortened V by 3 bases and J by 7 bases, and 16 bases separated the two germline ends. The CDR3 is 15 amino acids.

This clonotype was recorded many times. The CDR3 loop reads CASSSLANTGELFF. Here the CDR3 DNA reads TGCGCCAGCAGCTCGCTAGCGAACACCGGGGAGCTGTTTTTT. This rearrangement joins TRBV5-1 to TRBJ2-2, with no clear D. The CDR3 is 14 residues long. Between the trimmed V and J ends, which lost 3 bases and 0 bases, there was a span of 6 bases. The germline V gene has CDR1 SGHRS and CDR2 YFSETQ.

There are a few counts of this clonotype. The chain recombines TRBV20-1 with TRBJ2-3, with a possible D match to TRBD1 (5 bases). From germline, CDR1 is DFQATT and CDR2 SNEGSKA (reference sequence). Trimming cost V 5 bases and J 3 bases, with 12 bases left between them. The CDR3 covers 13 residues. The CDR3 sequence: CSAHRRPTDTQYF. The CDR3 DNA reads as TGCAGTGCTCACAGGCGTCCTACAGATACGCAGTATTTT.

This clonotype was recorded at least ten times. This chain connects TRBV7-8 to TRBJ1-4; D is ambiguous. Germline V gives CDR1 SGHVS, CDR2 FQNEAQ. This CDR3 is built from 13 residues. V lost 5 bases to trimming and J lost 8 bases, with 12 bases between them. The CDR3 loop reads CASSPSSLEKLFF. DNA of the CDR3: TGTGCCAGCAGCCCTTCATCCTTGGAAAAACTGTTTTTT.

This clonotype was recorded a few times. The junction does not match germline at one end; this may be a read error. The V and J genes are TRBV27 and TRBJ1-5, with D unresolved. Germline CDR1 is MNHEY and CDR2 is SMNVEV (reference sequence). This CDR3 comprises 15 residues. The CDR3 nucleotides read TGTGCCAGCAGTTTATCTGCATATAGCGATCAGCCCCAGCATTTT. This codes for CASSLSAYSDQPQHF.

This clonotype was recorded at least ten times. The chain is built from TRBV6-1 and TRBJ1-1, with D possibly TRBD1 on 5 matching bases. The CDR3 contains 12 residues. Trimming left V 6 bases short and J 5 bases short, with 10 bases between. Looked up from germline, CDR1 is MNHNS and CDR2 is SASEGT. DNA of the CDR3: TGTGCCAGCAGAGATCCAGGGACTGAAGCTTTCTTT. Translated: CASRDPGTEAFF.

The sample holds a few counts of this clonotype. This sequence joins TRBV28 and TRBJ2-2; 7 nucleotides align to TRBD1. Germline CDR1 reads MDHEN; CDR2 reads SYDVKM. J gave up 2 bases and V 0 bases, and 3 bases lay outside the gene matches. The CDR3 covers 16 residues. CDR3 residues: CASSLWGQLNTGELFF. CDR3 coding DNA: TGTGCCAGCAGTTTATGGGGACAGCTTAACACCGGGGAGCTGTTTTTT. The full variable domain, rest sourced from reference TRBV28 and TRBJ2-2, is DVKVTQSSRYLVKRTGEKVFLECVQDMDHENMFWYRQDPGLGLRLIYFSYDVKMKEKGDIPEGYSVSREKKERFSLILESASTNQTSMYLCASSLWGQLNTGELFFGEGSRLTVL.

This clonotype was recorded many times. This chain's CDR3 is CASRRNRENSNQPQHF. CDR3 DNA sequence: TGTGCCAGCAGAAGGAACAGGGAAAATAGCAATCAGCCCCAGCATTTT. The rearrangement joins TRBV27 to TRBJ1-5, with D tentatively TRBD1 (6 bases). The CDR3 extends over 16 amino acids. Germline assignment: CDR1 MNHEY and CDR2 SMNVEV (reference sequence). V lost 6 bases and J lost 0, with 15 bases in between.

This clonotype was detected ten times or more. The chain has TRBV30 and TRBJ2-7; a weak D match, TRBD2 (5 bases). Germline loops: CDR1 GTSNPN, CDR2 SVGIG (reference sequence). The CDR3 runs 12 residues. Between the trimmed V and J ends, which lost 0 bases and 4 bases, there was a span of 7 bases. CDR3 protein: CAWSVGRYEQYF. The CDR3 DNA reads TGTGCCTGGAGTGTAGGGAGATACGAGCAGTACTTC. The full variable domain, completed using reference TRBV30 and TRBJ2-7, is SQTIHQWPATLVQPVGSPLSLECTVEGTSNPNLYWYRQAAGRGLQLLFYSVGIGQISSEVPQNLSASRPQDRQFILSSKKLLLSDSGFYLCAWSVGRYEQYFGPGTRLTVT.

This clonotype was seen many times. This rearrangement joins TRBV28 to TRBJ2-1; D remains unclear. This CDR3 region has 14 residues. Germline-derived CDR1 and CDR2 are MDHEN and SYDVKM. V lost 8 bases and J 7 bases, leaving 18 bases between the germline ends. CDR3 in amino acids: CASFEAGSVNEQFF. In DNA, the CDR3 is TGTGCCAGCTTCGAGGCAGGAAGTGTAAATGAGCAGTTCTTC.

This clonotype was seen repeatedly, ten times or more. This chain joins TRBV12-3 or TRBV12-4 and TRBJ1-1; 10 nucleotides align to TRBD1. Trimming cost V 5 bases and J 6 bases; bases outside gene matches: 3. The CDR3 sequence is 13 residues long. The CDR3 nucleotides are TGTGCCAGCAGTCCAGGGACAGGGGCTGAAGCTTTCTTT. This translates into CASSPGTGAEAFF.

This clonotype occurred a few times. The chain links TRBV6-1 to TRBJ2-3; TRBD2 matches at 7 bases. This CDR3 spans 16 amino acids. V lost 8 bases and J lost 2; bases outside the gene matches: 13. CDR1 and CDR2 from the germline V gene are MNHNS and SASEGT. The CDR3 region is CASGRIAGIATDTQYF. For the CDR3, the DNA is TGTGCCAGCGGGCGGATAGCGGGTATAGCCACAGATACGCAGTATTTT.

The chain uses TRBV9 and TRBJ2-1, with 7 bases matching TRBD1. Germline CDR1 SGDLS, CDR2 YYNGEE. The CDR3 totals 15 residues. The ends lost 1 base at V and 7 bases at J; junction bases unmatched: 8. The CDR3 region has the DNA TGTGCCAGCAGCGTAAGACAGGGAGTGGGGAATGAGCAGTTCTTC. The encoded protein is CASSVRQGVGNEQFF.